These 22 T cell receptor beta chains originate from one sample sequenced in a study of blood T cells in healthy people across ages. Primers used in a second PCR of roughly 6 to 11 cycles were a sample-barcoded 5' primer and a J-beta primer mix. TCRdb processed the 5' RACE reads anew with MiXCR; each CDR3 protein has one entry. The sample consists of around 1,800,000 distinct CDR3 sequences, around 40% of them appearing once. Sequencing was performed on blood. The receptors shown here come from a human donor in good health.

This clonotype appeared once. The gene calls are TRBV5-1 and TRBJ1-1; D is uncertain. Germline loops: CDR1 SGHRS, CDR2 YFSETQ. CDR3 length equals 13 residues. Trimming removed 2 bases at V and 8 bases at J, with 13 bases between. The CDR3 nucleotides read TGCGCCAGCAGCTTTAGAGGACCGCGGGAAGCTTTCTTT. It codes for CASSFRGPREAFF.

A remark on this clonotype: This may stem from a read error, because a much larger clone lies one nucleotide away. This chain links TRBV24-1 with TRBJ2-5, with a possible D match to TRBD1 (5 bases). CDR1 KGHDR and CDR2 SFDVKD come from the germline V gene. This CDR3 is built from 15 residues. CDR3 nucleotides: TGTACCACCAGTGAGGACCCTTTAGGGGTCGGAACCCAGTACTTC. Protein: CTTSEDPLGVGTQYF.

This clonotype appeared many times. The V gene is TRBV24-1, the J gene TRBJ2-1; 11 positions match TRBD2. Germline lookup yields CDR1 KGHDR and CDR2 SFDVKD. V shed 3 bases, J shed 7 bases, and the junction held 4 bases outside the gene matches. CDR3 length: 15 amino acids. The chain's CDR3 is CATSDPGTSGNEQFF. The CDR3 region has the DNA TGTGCCACCAGTGATCCCGGGACTAGCGGTAATGAGCAGTTCTTC.

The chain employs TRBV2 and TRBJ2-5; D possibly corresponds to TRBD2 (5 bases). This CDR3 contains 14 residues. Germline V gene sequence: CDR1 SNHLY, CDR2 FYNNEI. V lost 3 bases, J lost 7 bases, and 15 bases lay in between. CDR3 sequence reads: CASSEERSRGTQYF. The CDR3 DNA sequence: TGTGCCAGCAGTGAGGAGCGGTCCCGTGGGACCCAGTACTTC.

CDR3 protein: CASNRGPYTDTQYF. CDR3 bases: TGCGCCAGTAATCGGGGGCCCTACACAGATACGCAGTATTTT. This chain uses TRBV4-1 with TRBJ2-3; D assignment may be TRBD1 or TRBD2 (6 bases each). The CDR3 totals 14 residues. V lost 9 bases, J lost 2 bases, and 15 bases lay in between. Germline lookup yields CDR1 MGHRA and CDR2 YSYEKL.

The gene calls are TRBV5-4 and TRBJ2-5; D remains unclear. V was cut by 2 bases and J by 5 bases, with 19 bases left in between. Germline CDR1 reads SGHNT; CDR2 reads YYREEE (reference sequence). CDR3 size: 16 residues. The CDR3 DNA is TGTGCCAGCAGCTTCGGTGCAAGTCAGAATCTTGAGACCCAGTACTTC. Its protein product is CASSFGASQNLETQYF. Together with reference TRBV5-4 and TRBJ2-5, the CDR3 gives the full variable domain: ETGVTQSPTHLIKTRGQQVTLRCSSQSGHNTVSWYQQALGQGPQFIFQYYREEENGRGNFPPRFSGLQFPNYSSELNVNALELDDSALYLCASSFGASQNLETQYFGPGTRLLVL.

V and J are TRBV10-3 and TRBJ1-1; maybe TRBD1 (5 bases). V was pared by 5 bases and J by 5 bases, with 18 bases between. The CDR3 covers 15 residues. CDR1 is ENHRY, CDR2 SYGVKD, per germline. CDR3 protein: CAISNPQAGITEAFF. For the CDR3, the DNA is TGTGCCATCAGTAACCCTCAGGCAGGGATTACTGAAGCTTTCTTT.

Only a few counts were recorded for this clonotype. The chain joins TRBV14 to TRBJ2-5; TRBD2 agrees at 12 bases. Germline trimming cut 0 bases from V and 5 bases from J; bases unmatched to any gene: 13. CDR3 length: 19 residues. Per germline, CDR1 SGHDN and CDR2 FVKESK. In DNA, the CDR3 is TGTGCCAGCAGCCAAGATGTACTAGCGGGGGGACATCCGGAGGAGACCCAGTACTTC. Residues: CASSQDVLAGGHPEETQYF.

The CDR3 bases are TGTGCCAGCAGTTTATCCAGGGTGGGAGGCTACACCTTC. It yields the protein CASSLSRVGGYTF. This rearrangement joins TRBV12-3 or TRBV12-4 to TRBJ1-2; possibly TRBD1 for D (5 bases). The CDR3 runs to 13 residues. V lost 2 bases, J lost 8 bases, and 12 bases lay in between.

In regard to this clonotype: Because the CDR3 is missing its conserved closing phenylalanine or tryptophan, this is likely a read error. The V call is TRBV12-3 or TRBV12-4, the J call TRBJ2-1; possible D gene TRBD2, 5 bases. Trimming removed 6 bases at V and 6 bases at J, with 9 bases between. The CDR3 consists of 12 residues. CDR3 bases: TGTGCCAGCAGAGGCCGGGGCAATGAGCAGTTCGTC. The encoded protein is CASRGRGNEQFV.

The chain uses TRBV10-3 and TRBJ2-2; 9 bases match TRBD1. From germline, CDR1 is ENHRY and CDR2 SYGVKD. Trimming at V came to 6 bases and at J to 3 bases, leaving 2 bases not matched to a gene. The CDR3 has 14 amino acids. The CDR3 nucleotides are TGTGCCATCAGGACAGGGGGGGACACCGGGGAGCTGTTTTTT. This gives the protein CAIRTGGDTGELFF.

The CDR3 DNA is TGCAGCGTTGAAGGGGGACAGAAACTATACAATGAGCAGTTCTTC. Amino acids: CSVEGGQKLYNEQFF. The chain links TRBV29-1 to TRBJ2-1; 7 bases fit TRBD1. V shed 1 base and J 4 bases; nucleotides not matched to a gene: 7. The CDR3 has 15 amino acids. CDR1 and CDR2 from the germline V gene are SQVTM and ANQGSEA.

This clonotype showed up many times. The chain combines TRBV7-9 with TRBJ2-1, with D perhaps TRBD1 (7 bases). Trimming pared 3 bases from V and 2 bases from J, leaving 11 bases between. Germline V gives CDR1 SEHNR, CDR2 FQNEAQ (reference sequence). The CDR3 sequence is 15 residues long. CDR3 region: CASSFGGGAYNEQFF. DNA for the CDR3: TGTGCCAGCAGCTTTGGAGGGGGCGCCTACAATGAGCAGTTCTTC.

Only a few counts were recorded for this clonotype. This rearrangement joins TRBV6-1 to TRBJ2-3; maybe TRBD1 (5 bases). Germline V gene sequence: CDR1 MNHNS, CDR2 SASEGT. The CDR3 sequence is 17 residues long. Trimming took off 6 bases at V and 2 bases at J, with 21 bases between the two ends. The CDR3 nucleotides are TGTGCCAGCAGCCACGTAGTGGTAGGGGTCACCACAGATACGCAGTATTTT. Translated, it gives CASSHVVVGVTTDTQYF.

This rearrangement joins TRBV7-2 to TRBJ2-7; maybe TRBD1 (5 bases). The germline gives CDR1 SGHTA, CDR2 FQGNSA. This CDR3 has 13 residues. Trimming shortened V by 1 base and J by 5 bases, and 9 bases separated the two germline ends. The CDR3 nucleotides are TGTGCCAGCAGCTTAGTTACAGGACACGAGCAGTACTTC. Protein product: CASSLVTGHEQYF.

CDR3 in DNA: TGTGCCAGCTCCGGTGCGGGGGCTTACGAGCAGTACTTC. The encoded protein is CASSGAGAYEQYF. The gene calls are TRBV11-1 and TRBJ2-7; tentative D call: TRBD2 (7 bases). V dropped 8 bases and J dropped 4 bases, with 15 bases sitting between them. Germline CDR1 SGHAT, CDR2 FQDESV (reference sequence). CDR3 length equals 13 residues.

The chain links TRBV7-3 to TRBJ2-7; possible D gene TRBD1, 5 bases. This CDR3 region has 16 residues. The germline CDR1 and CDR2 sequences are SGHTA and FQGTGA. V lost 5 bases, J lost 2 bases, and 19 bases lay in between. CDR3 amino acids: CASSPTGNRNPYEQYF. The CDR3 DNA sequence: TGTGCCAGCAGCCCAACCGGCAACAGGAACCCCTACGAGCAGTACTTC.

As DNA, the CDR3 is TGCGCCAGCAGCCAAGAAACAGGTGCCACAGATACGCAGTATTTT. Its protein is CASSQETGATDTQYF. The V and J genes are TRBV4-1 and TRBJ2-3; TRBD1 might be the D (5 bases). The germline V gene encodes CDR1 MGHRA and CDR2 YSYEKL. CDR3 length equals 15 residues. Trimming took off 0 bases at V and 2 bases at J, with 9 bases between the two ends.

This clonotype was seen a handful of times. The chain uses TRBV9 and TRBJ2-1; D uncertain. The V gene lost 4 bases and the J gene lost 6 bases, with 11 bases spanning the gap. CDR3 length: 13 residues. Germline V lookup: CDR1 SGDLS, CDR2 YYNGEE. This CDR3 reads CASSPNPLNEQFF. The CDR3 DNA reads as TGTGCCAGCAGCCCTAACCCCCTCAATGAGCAGTTCTTC.

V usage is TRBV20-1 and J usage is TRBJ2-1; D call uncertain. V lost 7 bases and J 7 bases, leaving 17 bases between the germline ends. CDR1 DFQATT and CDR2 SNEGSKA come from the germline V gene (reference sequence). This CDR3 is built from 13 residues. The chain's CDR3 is CSVVKRSVNEQFF. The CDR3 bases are TGCAGTGTGGTTAAGCGATCCGTGAATGAGCAGTTCTTC.

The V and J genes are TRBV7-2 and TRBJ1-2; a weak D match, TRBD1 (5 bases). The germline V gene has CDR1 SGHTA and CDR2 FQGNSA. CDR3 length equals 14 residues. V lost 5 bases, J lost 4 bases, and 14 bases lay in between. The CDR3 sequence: CASSLRRGGYGYTF. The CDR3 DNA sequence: TGTGCCAGCAGCCTTCGCCGGGGGGGCTATGGCTACACCTTC.

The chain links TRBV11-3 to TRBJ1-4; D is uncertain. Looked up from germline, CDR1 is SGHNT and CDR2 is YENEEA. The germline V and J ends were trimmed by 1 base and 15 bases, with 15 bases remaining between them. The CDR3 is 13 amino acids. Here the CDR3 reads CASSLGGPEGVFF. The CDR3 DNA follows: TGTGCCAGCAGCTTAGGCGGCCCCGAGGGTGTGTTTTTT.